One and the same sample provided the 3 T cell receptor beta chains below, sequenced in a study of identical twins. TCRdb reprocessed the 5' RACE reads with MiXCR, giving one entry per CDR3 protein. The sample includes some 630,000 distinct CDR3 sequences, 7.1% seen only once; the top ten take 1.6%. These data also featured in a second study, about yellow fever vaccine responses in identical twins.

Sequencing was done on a sample of PBMCs. These receptors all come from a young woman in good health.

In its sample, this clonotype was seen many times. This sequence joins TRBV5-1 and TRBJ2-7, with TRBD1 as a possible D gene (5 bases). V lost 0 bases to trimming and J lost 4 bases, with 11 bases between them. There are 14 residues in the CDR3. CDR1 is SGHRS and CDR2 is YFSETQ in the germline V gene. The CDR3 spells CASSLEGVRYEQYF. CDR3 nucleotides: TGCGCCAGCAGCTTGGAAGGGGTAAGGTACGAGCAGTACTTC.

This clonotype was observed a handful of times. This rearrangement joins TRBV5-5 to TRBJ2-1; 10 bases map to TRBD2. Germline values: CDR1 SGHKS, CDR2 YYEKEE (reference sequence). The CDR3 totals 17 residues. V lost 1 base and J lost 9; bases outside the gene matches: 13. CDR3: CASSLSSGRFLSLEQFF. CDR3 bases: TGTGCCAGCAGCTTGAGTAGCGGGAGGTTCCTTTCCCTTGAGCAGTTCTTC.

This clonotype was detected only a few times. The J gene is TRBJ2-1, the V gene TRBV6-5; TRBD2 aligns across 8 bases. Germline V lookup: CDR1 MNHEY, CDR2 SVGAGI. The junction had 7 bases not matched to a gene; V was cut back by 0 bases and J by 12 bases. The CDR3 contains 14 residues. Written as DNA, the CDR3 is TGTGCCAGCAGTTACTCGCCCAGCGGGAGTTGGCAGTTCTTC. It is translated as CASSYSPSGSWQFF.